Given below is one TCR beta chain in context. Participants spanned ages about 18 to 95 years and resided in roughly 22 US areas. Germline CDR1 is SQVTM and CDR2 is ANQGSEA. V was shortened by 5 bases and J by 2 bases, with 16 bases between the two germline ends. The CDR3 has 15 residues. Sequenced by immunoSEQ multiplex PCR; TCRdb stores in-frame clones only, minus some. The table has about 330,000 clones, more than 75% seen once; the top ten hold roughly 5.2%. The data were taken from a study of blood T cell repertoires in COVID-19. Study as a whole: The cDNA or gDNA used as material had been derived from T cells, B-cell-depleted T cells, or PBMCs.

The chain links TRBV29-1 to TRBJ2-1, with a tentative D call TRBD1 (6 bases). The TCR sequence derives from a woman in her twenties or thirties who had recovered from COVID-19. Sequencing was performed on PBMCs or T cells enriched from blood (not recorded which). CDR3 nucleotides: TGCAGCGTTCCGACCGGGACATTCGCCTACAATGAGCAGTTCTTC. Translating it yields CSVPTGTFAYNEQFF.